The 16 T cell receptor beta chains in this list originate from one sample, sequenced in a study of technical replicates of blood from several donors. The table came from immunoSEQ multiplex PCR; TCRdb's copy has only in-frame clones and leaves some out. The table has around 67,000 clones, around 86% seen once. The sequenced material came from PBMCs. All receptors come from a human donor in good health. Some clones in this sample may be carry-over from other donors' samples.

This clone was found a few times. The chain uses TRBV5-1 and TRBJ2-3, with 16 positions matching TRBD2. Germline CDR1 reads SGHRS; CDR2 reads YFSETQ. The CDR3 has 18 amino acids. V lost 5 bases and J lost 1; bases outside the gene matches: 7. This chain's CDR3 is CASSSPGTSGGGTDTQYF. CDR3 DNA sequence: TGCGCCAGCAGTTCTCCCGGGACTAGCGGGGGGGGCACAGATACGCAGTATTTT. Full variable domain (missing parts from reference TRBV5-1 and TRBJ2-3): KAGVTQTPRYLIKTRGQQVTLSCSPISGHRSVSWYQQTPGQGLQFLFEYFSETQRNKGNFPGRFSGRQFSNSRSEMNVSTLELGDSALYLCASSSPGTSGGGTDTQYFGPGTRLTVL.

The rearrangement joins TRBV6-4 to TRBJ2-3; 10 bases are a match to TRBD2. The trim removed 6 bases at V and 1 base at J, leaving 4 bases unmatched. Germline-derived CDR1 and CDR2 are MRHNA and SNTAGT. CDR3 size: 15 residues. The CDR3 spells CASSPGTSGTDTQYF. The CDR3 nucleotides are TGTGCCAGCAGCCCCGGGACTAGCGGCACAGATACGCAGTATTTT.

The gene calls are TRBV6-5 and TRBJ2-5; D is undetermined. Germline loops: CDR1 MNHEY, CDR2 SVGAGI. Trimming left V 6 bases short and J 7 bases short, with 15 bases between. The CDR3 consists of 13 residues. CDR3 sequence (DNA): TGTGCCAGCAGCCCACCCCCCTTCGGGACCCAGTACTTC. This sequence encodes CASSPPPFGTQYF.

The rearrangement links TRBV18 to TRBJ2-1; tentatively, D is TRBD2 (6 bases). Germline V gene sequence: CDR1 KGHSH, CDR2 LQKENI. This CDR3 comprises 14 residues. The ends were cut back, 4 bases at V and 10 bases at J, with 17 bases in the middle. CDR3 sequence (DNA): TGTGCCAGCTCACTTCTGGGACGCGGGATGGAGCAGTTCTTC. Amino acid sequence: CASSLLGRGMEQFF.

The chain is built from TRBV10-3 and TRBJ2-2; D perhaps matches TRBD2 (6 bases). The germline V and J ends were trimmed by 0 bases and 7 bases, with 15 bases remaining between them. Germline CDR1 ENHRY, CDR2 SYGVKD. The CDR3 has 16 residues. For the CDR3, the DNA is TGTGCCATCAGTGAGTCGTTCGGGACGGGGGTCGGGGAGCTGTTTTTT. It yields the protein CAISESFGTGVGELFF.

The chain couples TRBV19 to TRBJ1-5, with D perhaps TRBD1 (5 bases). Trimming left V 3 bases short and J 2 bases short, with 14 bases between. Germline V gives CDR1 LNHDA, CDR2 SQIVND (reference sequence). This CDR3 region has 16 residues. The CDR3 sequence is CASSITGSGGNQPQHF. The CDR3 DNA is TGTGCCAGTAGTATTACCGGGTCGGGGGGCAATCAGCCCCAGCATTTT.

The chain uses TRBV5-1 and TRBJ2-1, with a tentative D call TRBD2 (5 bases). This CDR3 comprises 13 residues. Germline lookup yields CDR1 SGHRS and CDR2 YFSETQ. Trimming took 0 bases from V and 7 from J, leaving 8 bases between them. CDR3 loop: CASSLDGKNEQFF. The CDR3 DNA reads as TGCGCCAGCAGCTTGGACGGGAAAAATGAGCAGTTCTTC.

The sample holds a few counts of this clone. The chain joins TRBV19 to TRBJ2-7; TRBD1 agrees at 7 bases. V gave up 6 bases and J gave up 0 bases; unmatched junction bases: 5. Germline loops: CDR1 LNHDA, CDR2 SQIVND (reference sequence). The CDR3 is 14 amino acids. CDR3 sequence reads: CASSDGTASYEQYF. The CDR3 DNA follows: TGTGCCAGTAGCGATGGGACAGCCTCCTACGAGCAGTACTTC.

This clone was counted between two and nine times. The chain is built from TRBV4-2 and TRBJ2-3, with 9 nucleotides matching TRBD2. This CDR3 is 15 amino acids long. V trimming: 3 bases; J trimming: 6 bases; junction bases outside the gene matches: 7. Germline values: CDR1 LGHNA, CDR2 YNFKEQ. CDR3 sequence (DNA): TGTGCCAGCAGCCAGATGCGGGGGGGGGAGGATACGCAGTATTTT. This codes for CASSQMRGGEDTQYF.

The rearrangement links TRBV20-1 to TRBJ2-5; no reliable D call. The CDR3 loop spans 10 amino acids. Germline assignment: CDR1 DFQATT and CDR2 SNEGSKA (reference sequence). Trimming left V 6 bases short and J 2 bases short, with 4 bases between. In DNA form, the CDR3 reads TGCAGTGCCGGGCAAGAGACCCAGTACTTC. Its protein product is CSAGQETQYF.

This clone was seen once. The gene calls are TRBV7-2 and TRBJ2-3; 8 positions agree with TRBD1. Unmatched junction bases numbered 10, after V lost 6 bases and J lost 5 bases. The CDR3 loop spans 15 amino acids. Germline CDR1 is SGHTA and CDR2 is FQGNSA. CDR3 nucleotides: TGTGCCAGCAGACGTGACAGGGGCGTAGGAGATACGCAGTATTTT. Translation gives CASRRDRGVGDTQYF.

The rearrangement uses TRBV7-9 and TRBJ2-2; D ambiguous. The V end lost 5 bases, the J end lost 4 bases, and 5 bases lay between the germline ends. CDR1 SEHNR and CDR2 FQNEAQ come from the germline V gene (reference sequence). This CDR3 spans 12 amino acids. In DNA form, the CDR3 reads TGTGCCAGCAGCCTCCCCACCGGGGAGCTGTTTTTT. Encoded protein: CASSLPTGELFF.

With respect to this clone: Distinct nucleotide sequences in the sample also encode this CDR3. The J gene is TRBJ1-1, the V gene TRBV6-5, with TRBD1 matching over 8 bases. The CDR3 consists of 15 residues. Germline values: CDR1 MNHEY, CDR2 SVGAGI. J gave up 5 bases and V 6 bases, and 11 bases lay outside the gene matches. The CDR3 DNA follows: TGTGCCAGCAGCCCACCTGACAGGGGTCGGACTGAAGCTTTCTTT. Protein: CASSPPDRGRTEAFF.

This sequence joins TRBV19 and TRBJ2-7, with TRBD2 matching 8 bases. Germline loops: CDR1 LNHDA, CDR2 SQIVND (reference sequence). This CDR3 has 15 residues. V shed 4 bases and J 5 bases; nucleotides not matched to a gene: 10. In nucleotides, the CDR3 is TGTGCCAGTAGTAGACTTAGCGGGACATCCAACGAGCAGTACTTC. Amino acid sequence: CASSRLSGTSNEQYF. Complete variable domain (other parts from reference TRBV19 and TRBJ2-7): DGGITQSPKYLFRKEGQNVTLSCEQNLNHDAMYWYRQDPGQGLRLIYYSQIVNDFQKGDIAEGYSVSREKKESFPLTVTSAQKNPTAFYLCASSRLSGTSNEQYFGPGTRLTVT.

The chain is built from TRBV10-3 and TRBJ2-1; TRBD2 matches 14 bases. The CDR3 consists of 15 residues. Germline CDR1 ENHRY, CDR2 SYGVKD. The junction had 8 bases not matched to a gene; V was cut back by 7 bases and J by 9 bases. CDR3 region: CAITSGLAGVGEQFF. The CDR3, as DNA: TGTGCCATCACATCGGGACTAGCGGGAGTGGGTGAGCAGTTCTTC.

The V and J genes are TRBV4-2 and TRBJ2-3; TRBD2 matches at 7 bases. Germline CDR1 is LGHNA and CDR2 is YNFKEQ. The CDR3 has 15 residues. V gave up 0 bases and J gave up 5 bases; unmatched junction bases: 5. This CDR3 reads CASSQEAVAGDTQYF. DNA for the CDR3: TGTGCCAGCAGCCAAGAGGCGGTAGCGGGAGATACGCAGTATTTT.